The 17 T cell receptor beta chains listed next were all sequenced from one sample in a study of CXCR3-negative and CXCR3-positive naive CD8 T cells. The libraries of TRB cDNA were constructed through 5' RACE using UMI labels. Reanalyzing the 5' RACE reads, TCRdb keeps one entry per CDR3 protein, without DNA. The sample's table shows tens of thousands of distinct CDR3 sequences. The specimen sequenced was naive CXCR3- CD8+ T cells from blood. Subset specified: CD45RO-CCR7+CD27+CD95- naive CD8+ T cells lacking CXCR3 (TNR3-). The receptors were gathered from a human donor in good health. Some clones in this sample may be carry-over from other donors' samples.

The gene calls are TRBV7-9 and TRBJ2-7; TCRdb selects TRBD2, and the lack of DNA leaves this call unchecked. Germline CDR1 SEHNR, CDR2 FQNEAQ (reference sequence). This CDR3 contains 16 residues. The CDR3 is CASSPGSGLASSEQYF.

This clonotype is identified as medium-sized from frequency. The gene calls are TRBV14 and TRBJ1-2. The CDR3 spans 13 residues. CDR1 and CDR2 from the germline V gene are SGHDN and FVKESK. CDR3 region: CASSGTGISGYTF.

The chain's CDR3 is CASSHNWGNYGYTF. The chain uses TRBV14 and TRBJ1-2. The V gene's germline CDR1 is SGHDN and CDR2 FVKESK. The CDR3 has 14 amino acids.

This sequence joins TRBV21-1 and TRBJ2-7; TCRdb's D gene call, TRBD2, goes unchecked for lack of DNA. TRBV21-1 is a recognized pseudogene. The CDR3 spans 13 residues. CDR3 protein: CASTKGLSYEQYF.

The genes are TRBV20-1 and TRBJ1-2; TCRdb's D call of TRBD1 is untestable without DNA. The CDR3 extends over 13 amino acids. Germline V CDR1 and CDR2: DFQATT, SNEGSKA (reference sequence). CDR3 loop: CSATGSTFYGYTF.

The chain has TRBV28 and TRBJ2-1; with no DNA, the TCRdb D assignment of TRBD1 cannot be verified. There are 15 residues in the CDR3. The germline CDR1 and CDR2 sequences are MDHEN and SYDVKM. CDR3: CASSDTGDNLYEQFF. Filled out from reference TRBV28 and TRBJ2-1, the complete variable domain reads DVKVTQSSRYLVKRTGEKVFLECVQDMDHENMFWYRQDPGLGLRLIYFSYDVKMKEKGDIPEGYSVSREKKERFSLILESASTNQTSMYLCASSDTGDNLYEQFFGPGTRLTVL.

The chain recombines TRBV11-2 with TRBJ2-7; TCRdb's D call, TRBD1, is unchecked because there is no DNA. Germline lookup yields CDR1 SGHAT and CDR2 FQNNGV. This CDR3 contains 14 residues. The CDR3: CASSHSGTGYEQYF.

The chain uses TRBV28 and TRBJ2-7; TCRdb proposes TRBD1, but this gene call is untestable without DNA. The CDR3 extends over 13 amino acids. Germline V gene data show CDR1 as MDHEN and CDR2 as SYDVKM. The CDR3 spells CASSYGQSYEQYF.

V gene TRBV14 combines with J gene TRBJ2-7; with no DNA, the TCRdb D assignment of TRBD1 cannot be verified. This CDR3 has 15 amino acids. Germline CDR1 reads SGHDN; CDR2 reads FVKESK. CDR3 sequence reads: CASSQSGQGPYEQYF.

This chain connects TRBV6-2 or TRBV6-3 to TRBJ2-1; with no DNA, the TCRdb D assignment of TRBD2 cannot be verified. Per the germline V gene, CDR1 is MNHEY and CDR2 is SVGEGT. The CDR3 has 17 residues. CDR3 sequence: CASSYVAGGPLSNEQFF.

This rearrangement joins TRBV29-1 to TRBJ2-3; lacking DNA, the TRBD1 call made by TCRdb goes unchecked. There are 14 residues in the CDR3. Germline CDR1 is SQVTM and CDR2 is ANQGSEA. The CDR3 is CSVERGRSTDTQYF.

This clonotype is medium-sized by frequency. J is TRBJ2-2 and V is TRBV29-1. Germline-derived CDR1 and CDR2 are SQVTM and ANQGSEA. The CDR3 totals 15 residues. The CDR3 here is CSVEWETANTGELFF.

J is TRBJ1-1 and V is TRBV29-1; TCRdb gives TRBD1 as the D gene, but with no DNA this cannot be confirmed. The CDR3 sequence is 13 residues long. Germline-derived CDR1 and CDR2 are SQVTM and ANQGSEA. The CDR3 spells CSVEAGQNTEAFF.

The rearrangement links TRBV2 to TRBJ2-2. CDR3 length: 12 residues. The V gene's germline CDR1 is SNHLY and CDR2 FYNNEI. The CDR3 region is CARTLDTGELFF.

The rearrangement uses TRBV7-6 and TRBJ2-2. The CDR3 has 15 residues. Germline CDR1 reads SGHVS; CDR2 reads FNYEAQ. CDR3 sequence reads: CASSEGYANTGELFF.

The CDR3 loop reads CSVPGGNEQFF. The chain recombines TRBV29-1 with TRBJ2-1; with no DNA, the TCRdb D assignment of TRBD1 cannot be verified. The germline gives CDR1 SQVTM, CDR2 ANQGSEA. The CDR3 runs to 11 residues.

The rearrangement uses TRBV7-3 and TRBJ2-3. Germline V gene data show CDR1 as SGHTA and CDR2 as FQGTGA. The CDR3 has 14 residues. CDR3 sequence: CASSKLIGTDTQYF.